Listed below are T cell receptor beta chains from one sample, sequenced in a study of blood T cell repertoires in COVID-19. Measured with immunoSEQ multiplex PCR; TCRdb has only the in-frame clones, and not every one. Of about 100,000 clones in the sample, 80% were seen once. The sample comprised peripheral blood. Receptor source: a man in his 70s with active or convalescent COVID-19. Each CDR3 is given with its conserved first and last residue. A D gene is named only where the DNA matches it firmly. Clone size is shown for a subset of rows, as once, few, many or a class of expanded clone.

v_call	d_call	clone_size	j_call	cdr3_aa	cdr3_nt
TRBV27	-	-	TRBJ1-2	CASSLRGEGGYTF	TGTGCCAGCAGTCTCAGGGGAGAAGGGGGCTACACCTTC
TRBV5-1	TRBD2	-	TRBJ2-7	CASSPGLSSYEQYF	TGCGCCAGCAGCCCGGGACTATCCTCCTACGAGCAGTACTTC
TRBV9	-	-	TRBJ2-7	CASSVGGDSSYEQYF	TGTGCCAGCAGCGTAGGAGGTGATAGCTCCTACGAGCAGTACTTC
TRBV9	-	-	TRBJ2-5	CASSVDNGGAQETQYF	TGTGCCAGCAGCGTAGATAACGGGGGTGCGCAAGAGACCCAGTACTTC
TRBV19	TRBD1	-	TRBJ1-2	CASRPGTGPYGYTF	TGTGCCAGTAGGCCCGGGACAGGGCCATATGGCTACACCTTC
TRBV28	TRBD2	-	TRBJ2-2	CASSLVPYGGGLTGELFF	TGTGCCAGCAGCTTAGTCCCCTACGGGGGGGGTCTCACCGGGGAGCTGTTTTTT
TRBV19	-	-	TRBJ2-3	CASSPTGSDTQYF	TGTGCCAGTAGCCCTACAGGTTCAGATACGCAGTATTTT
TRBV7-6	TRBD1	once	TRBJ1-4	CASSSGTGINEKLFF	TGTGCCAGCAGCAGTGGGACAGGGATAAATGAAAAACTGTTTTTT
TRBV2	-	-	TRBJ2-7	CASIFLRDHGYEQYF	TGTGCCAGCATTTTCTTGAGGGATCATGGCTACGAGCAGTACTTC
TRBV24-1	-	-	TRBJ2-6	CATSRGSSGANVLTF	TGTGCCACCAGCCGAGGCAGTTCTGGGGCCAACGTCCTGACTTTC
TRBV15	TRBD1	once	TRBJ1-3	CATSRGDRASGNTIYF	TGTGCCACCAGCAGAGGGGACAGGGCCTCTGGAAACACCATATATTTT
TRBV19	TRBD2	-	TRBJ2-5	CASSIREGRRLGTQYF	TGTGCCAGTAGTATCCGGGAGGGCCGTCGGTTGGGGACCCAGTACTTC
TRBV18	TRBD2	-	TRBJ2-5	CASSPRWGGETQYF	TGTGCCAGCTCACCAAGATGGGGAGGGGAGACCCAGTACTTC
TRBV27	-	few	TRBJ2-5	CASSLTGETQYF	TGTGCCAGCAGTTTAACGGGGGAGACCCAGTACTTC
TRBV27	-	-	TRBJ1-4	CASSPNRPTNEKLFF	TGTGCCAGCAGTCCCAACAGACCAACTAATGAAAAACTGTTTTTT
TRBV27	TRBD2	-	TRBJ2-3	CASSRGLAGGSDTQYF	TGTGCCAGCAGTCGGGGACTAGCGGGGGGATCAGATACGCAGTATTTT